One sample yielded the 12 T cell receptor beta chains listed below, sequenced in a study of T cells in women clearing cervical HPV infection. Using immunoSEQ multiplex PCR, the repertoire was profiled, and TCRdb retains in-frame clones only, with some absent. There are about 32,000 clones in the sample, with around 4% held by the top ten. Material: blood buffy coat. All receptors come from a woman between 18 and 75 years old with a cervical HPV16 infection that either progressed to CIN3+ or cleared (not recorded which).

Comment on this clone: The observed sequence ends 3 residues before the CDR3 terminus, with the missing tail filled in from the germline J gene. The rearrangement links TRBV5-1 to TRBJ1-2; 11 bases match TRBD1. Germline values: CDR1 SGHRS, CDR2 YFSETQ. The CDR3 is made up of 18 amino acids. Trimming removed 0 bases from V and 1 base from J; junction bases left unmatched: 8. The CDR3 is CASSLDGTGGLNNYGYTF. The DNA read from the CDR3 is TGCGCCAGCAGCTTGGACGGGACAGGGGGGTTGAATAACTATGGC.

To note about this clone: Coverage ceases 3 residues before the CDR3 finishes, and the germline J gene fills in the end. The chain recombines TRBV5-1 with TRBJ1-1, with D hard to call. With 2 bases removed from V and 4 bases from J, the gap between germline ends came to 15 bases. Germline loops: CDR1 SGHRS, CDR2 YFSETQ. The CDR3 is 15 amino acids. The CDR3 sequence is CASSLLGGLSTEAFF. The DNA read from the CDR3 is TGCGCCAGCAGCTTATTAGGAGGGCTGAGCACTGAA. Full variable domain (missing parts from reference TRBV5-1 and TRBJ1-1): KAGVTQTPRYLIKTRGQQVTLSCSPISGHRSVSWYQQTPGQGLQFLFEYFSETQRNKGNFPGRFSGRQFSNSRSEMNVSTLELGDSALYLCASSLLGGLSTEAFFGQGTRLTVV.

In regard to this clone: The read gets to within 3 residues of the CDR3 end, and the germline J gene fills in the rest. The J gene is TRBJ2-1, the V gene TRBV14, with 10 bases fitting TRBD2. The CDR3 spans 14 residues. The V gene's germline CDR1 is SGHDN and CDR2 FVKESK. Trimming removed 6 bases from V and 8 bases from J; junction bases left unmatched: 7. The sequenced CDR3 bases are TGTGCCAGCAGACGGGCTAGCGGGAGCCATGAG. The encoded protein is CASRRASGSHE. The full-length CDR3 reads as CASRRASGSHEQFF.

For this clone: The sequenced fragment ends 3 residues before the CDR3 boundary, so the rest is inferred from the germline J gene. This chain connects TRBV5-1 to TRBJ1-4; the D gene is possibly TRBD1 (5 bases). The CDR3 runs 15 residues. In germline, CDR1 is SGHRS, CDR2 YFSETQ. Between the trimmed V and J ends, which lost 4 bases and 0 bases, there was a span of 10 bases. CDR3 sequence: CASSPLTATNEKLFF. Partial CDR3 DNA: TGCGCCAGCAGCCCTTTGACAGCAACTAATGAAAAA. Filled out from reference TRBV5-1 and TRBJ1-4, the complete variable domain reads KAGVTQTPRYLIKTRGQQVTLSCSPISGHRSVSWYQQTPGQGLQFLFEYFSETQRNKGNFPGRFSGRQFSNSRSEMNVSTLELGDSALYLCASSPLTATNEKLFFGSGTQLSVL.

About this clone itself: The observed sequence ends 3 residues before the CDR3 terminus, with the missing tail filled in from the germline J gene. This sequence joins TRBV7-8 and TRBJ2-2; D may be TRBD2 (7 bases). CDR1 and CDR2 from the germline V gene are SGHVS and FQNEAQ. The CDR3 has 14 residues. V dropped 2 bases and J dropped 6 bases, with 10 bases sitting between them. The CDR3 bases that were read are TGTGCCAGCAGCTTACGGGGGGCAGCCGGGGAG. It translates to CASSLRGAAGE. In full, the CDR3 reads CASSLRGAAGELFF. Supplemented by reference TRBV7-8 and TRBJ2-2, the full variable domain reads GAGVSQSPRYKVAKRGQDVALRCDPISGHVSLFWYQQALGQGPEFLTYFQNEAQLDKSGLPSDRFFAERPEGSVSTLKIQRTQQEDSAVYLCASSLRGAAGELFFGEGSRLTVL.

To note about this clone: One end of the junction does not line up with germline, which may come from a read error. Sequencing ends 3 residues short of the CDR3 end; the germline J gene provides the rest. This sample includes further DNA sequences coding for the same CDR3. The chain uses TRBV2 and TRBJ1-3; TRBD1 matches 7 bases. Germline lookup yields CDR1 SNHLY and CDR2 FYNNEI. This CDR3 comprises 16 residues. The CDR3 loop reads CASSESAGGFGNTIYF. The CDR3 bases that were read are TGTGCCAGCAGTGAAAGTGCAGGGGGTTTTGGAAACACA. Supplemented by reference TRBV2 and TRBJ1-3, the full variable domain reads EPEVTQTPSHQVTQMGQEVILRCVPISNHLYFYWYRQILGQKVEFLVSFYNNEISEKSEIFDDQFSVERPDGSNFTLKIRSTKLEDSAMYFCASSESAGGFGNTIYFGEGSWLTVV.

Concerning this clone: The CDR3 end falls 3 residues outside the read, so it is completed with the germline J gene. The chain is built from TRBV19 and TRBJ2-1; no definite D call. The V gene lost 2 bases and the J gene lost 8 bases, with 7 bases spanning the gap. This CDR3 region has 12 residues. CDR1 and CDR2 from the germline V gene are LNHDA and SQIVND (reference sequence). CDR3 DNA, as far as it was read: TGTGCCAGTAGTATATCCCGGGATGAG. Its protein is CASSISRDE. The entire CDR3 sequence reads CASSISRDEQFF.

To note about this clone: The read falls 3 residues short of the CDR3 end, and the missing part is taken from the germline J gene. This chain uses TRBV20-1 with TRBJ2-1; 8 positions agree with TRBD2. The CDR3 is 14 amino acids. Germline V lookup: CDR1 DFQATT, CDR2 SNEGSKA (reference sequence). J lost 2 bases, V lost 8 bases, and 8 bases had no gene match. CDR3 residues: CSNSALAAYNEQFF. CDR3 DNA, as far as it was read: TGCAGTAATTCCGCACTAGCGGCCTACAATGAG.

The DNA read from the CDR3 is TGCGCCAGCAGCTTGGCTAGCGGAGAAGAGACG. Translating gives CASSLASGEET. The entire CDR3 protein reads CASSLASGEETQYF. The V and J genes are TRBV5-1 and TRBJ2-3; 7 positions agree with TRBD2. The read comes to an end 3 residues before the CDR3 does, leaving the germline J gene to fill in the end. This CDR3 has 14 residues. CDR1 SGHRS and CDR2 YFSETQ come from the germline V gene.

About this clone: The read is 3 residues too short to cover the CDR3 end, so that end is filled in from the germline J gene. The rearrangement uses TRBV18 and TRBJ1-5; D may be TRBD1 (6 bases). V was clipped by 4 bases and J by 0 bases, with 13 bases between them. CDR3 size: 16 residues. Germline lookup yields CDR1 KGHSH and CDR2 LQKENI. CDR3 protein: CASSLVQGTSNQPQHF. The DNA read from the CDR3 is TGTGCCAGCTCACTAGTCCAGGGGACTAGCAATCAGCCC.

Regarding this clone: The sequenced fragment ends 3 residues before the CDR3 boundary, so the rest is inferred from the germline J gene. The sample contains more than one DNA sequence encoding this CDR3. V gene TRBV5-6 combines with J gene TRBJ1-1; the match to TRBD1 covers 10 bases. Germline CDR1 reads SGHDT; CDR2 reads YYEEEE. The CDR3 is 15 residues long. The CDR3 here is CASSSVPGTGEGAFF. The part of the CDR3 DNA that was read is TGTGCCAGCAGCTCGGTCCCCGGGACAGGGGAAGGG.

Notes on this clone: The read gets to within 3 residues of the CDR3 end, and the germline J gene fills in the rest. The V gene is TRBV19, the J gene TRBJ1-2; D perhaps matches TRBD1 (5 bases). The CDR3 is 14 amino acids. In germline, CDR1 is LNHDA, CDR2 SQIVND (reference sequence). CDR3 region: CASSTGGGTDTYTF. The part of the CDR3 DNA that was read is TGTGCCAGTAGTACGGGCGGGGGAACAGATACC.